The clone carrying this TCR beta chain was counted a single time. This entry comes from a study of blood T cell repertoires in COVID-19. Study-wide background: Acute and convalescent COVID-19 specimens originated in the United States, Italy and Spain. T cells, B-cell-depleted T cells, or PBMCs provided the cDNA or gDNA that served as material.

The trim removed 4 bases at V and 1 base at J, leaving 13 bases unmatched. The CDR3 runs to 18 residues. CDR1 and CDR2 (germline): SGHDN, FVKESK. As handled by the study authors: Reference gene primers were amplified, and this amplification served to estimate nucleated cell counts. Data came from immunoSEQ multiplex PCR; TCRdb stores just in-frame clones and leaves some out. That table is the source of V, J and clone size, and D and trimming were worked out from the DNA. The sample has just under 55,000 clones; 83% are singletons. The sequence was obtained from a woman aged 55 to 70 with acute or convalescent COVID-19. Sequencing was performed on peripheral blood. The gene calls are TRBV14 and TRBJ2-3; 8 positions agree with TRBD2. The DNA for the CDR3 is TGTGCCAGCAGCCGACGGCTACTAGCGGCCGGGGGCACAGATACGCAGTATTTT. Protein sequence: CASSRRLLAAGGTDTQYF.